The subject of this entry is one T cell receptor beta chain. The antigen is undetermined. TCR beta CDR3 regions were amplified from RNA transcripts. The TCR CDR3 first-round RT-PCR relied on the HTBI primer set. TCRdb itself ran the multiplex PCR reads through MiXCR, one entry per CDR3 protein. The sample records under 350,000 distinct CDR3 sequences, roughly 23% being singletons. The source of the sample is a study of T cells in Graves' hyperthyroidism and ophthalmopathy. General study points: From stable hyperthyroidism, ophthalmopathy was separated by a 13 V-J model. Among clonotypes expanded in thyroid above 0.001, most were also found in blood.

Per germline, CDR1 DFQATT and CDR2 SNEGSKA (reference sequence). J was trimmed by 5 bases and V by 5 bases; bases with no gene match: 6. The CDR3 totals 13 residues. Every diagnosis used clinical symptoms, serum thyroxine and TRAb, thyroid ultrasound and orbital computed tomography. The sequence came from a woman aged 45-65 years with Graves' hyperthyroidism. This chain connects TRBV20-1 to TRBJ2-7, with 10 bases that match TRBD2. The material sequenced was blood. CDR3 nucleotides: TGCAGTGCTCTTCCTAGCGGGAGTCACGAGCAGTACTTC. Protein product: CSALPSGSHEQYF.